The rows below give T cell receptor beta chains drawn from one sample of a study of blood T cell repertoires in COVID-19. Generated by immunoSEQ multiplex PCR, the TCRdb table keeps only in-frame clones and is missing some. The data contain some 180,000 clones, approximately 90% of them singletons. Sequencing was carried out using peripheral blood. These TCRs come from a middle-aged man who had recovered from COVID-19. CDR3s include the opening cysteine and the closing phenylalanine or tryptophan. Each record gives: clone size, D gene, J gene, V gene, CDR3 DNA, CDR3 protein. D genes are given only for firm matches. Rows give clone size only sometimes, using once, few, many, or a class for an expanded clone.

>.|.|TRBJ2-5|TRBV7-2
TGTGCCAGCAGCTTAGCGCTGGGCGCCGGACAAGAGACCCAGTACTTC
CASSLALGAGQETQYF
>.|TRBD2|TRBJ2-3|TRBV18
TGTGCCAGCTCACCGCAACTAGCGGGGCGCACAGATACGCAGTATTTT
CASSPQLAGRTDTQYF
>.|.|TRBJ1-4|TRBV18
TGTGCCAGCACCTACGGTGCAACTAATGAAAAACTGTTTTTT
CASTYGATNEKLFF
>.|.|TRBJ1-6|TRBV7-2
TGTGCCAGCAGCTGGGGGGTAGAGGATTCACCCCTCCACTTT
CASSWGVEDSPLHF
>.|TRBD1|TRBJ2-2|TRBV5-1
TGCGCCAGCAGCTTGGAGGGGTTCCCAGGGGGCGCGAACACCGGGGAGCTGTTTTTT
CASSLEGFPGGANTGELFF
>.|.|TRBJ2-5|TRBV7-9
TGTGCCAGCAGCCGTCCAGGGTGGTTTGGGGAGACCCAGTACTTC
CASSRPGWFGETQYF
>.|TRBD2|TRBJ2-5|TRBV7-9
TGTGCCAGCAGCATAGCCCCCCGGACTAGCGGAGAGACCCAGTACTTC
CASSIAPRTSGETQYF
>.|TRBD1|TRBJ2-2|TRBV6-4
TGTGCCAGCAGTCACTTCGGACAGGGGGCGAACACCGGGGAGCTGTTTTTT
CASSHFGQGANTGELFF
>.|.|TRBJ2-5|TRBV4-2
TGTGCCAGCAGCCAAGCGGGGGGCGAGGAGACCCAGTACTTC
CASSQAGGEETQYF
>.|TRBD1|TRBJ2-7|TRBV9
TGTGCCAGCAGCCCAGGGGGGGGACAGGGCTCCTACGAGCAGTACTTC
CASSPGGGQGSYEQYF
>.|.|TRBJ1-4|TRBV19
TGTGCCAGTATTCGGGGAATTGGTCTGAGTGAAAAACTGTTTTTT
CASIRGIGLSEKLFF
>.|.|TRBJ2-7|TRBV7-2
TGTGCCAGCAGCTTTGGGGGGCGGGAGCGGCACGAGCAGTACTTC
CASSFGGRERHEQYF
>.|.|TRBJ2-7|TRBV19
TGTGCCAGTAGAGAACAAGCGGGCAACTACGAGCAGTACTTC
CASREQAGNYEQYF
>.|.|TRBJ2-5|TRBV5-4
TGTGCCAGCAGCTCTAGGCCAGCCTCGTACCAAGAGACCCAGTACTTC
CASSSRPASYQETQYF
>once|.|TRBJ1-1|TRBV2
TGTGCCAGCTCCCGCCCCCCGCGGGGGACTGAAGCTTTCTTT
CASSRPPRGTEAFF
>.|TRBD1|TRBJ2-7|TRBV6-5
TGTGCCAGCAGTTACTCAACGTCCAGGGGGTCCTACGAGCAGTACTTC
CASSYSTSRGSYEQYF
>.|.|TRBJ2-7|TRBV6-1
TGTGCCAGCAGTGAGTACCCTATTATGACATCCTCCTACGAGCAGTACTTC
CASSEYPIMTSSYEQYF
>.|TRBD1|TRBJ1-1|TRBV19
TGTGCCAGTAGTACCAAGGGACAGGTGAACACTGAAGCTTTCTTT
CASSTKGQVNTEAFF
>few|TRBD1|TRBJ1-1|TRBV5-1
TGCGCCAGCAGCATGGGACAGGGAGTGGGGACTGAAGCTTTCTTT
CASSMGQGVGTEAFF
>.|.|TRBJ2-1|TRBV7-9
TGTGCCAGCACCCTGTGGGCGGGAAAGGCAAATGAGCAGTTCTTC
CASTLWAGKANEQFF
>.|.|TRBJ2-2|TRBV6-5
TGTGCCAGCAGAGGACACGTTAACACCGGGGAGCTGTTTTTT
CASRGHVNTGELFF
>.|TRBD1|TRBJ2-7|TRBV5-6
TGTGCCAGCAGCTTGGTCAGGGGGCACGAGCAGTACTTC
CASSLVRGHEQYF
>few|.|TRBJ2-7|TRBV9
TGTGCCAGCAGCGTAGGCGAACGAACCTACGAGCAGTACTTC
CASSVGERTYEQYF
>.|.|TRBJ2-7|TRBV11-2
TGTGCCAGCAGCGCGACACCTTACGAGCAGTACTTC
CASSATPYEQYF
>.|.|TRBJ1-2|TRBV3-1/TRBV3-2
TGTGCCAGCAGCCAAGATCGCAATGGGGCGGTCTATGGCTACACCTTC
CASSQDRNGAVYGYTF
>once|TRBD1|TRBJ1-1|TRBV6-5
TGTGCCAGCAGTTACGGCAGGGGGCCGGATGAAGCTTTCTTT
CASSYGRGPDEAFF
>.|.|TRBJ2-3|TRBV30
TGTGCCTGGAGTCAGGCAGATACGCAGTATTTT
CAWSQADTQYF
>.|TRBD1|TRBJ2-2|TRBV27
TGTGCCAGCAGTGTTACAGGGGGATCAGACACCGGGGAGCTGTTTTTT
CASSVTGGSDTGELFF
>.|.|TRBJ2-7|TRBV3-1/TRBV3-2
TGTGCCAGCAGCCAAGCGGTTAGCGACGAGCAGTACTTC
CASSQAVSDEQYF
>few|TRBD1|TRBJ2-3|TRBV24-1
TGTGCCACCAGTGTCGCCGGGACAGGGTTCGACACAGATACGCAGTATTTT
CATSVAGTGFDTDTQYF
>.|TRBD1|TRBJ1-1|TRBV7-2
TGTGCCAGCAGCTCACAGGGGGGGACGAACACTGAAGCTTTCTTT
CASSSQGGTNTEAFF
>few|.|TRBJ1-1|TRBV19
TGTGCCAGTAGGTTGGGGGGGTACGGGAACACTGAAGCTTTCTTT
CASRLGGYGNTEAFF
>few|.|TRBJ2-2|TRBV28
TGTGCCAGCAGTATGAGAGCCGGGGAGCTGTTTTTT
CASSMRAGELFF
>.|TRBD2|TRBJ2-2|TRBV7-2
TGTGCCAGCAGCCCTTCTCTAGCGGGGGCGGCCGGGGAGCTGTTTTTT
CASSPSLAGAAGELFF
>once|TRBD1|TRBJ1-1|TRBV7-6
TGTGCCAGCAGCTCAGGGGGCCCTAGGTCCAACACTGAAGCTTTCTTT
CASSSGGPRSNTEAFF
>.|TRBD1|TRBJ1-6|TRBV6-6
TGTGCCAGCATCATTTCGGACAGGGGTAGTAATTCACCCCTCCACTTT
CASIISDRGSNSPLHF
>.|TRBD2|TRBJ2-3|TRBV6-5
TGTGCCAGCAGTTACTCGAGGATAGCGGGGTCCCAATCGCAGTATTTT
CASSYSRIAGSQSQYF
>.|.|TRBJ2-7|TRBV7-9
TGTGCCAGCAGCCCCGAGGGTGGCGCCTACGAGCAGTACTTC
CASSPEGGAYEQYF
>.|.|TRBJ2-4|TRBV2
TGTGCCAGCACCTCTCGAATAGACATTCAGTACTTC
CASTSRIDIQYF
>.|TRBD2|TRBJ2-3|TRBV7-9
TGTGCCAGTCTTAGCGGGGGTAGCACAGATACGCAGTATTTT
CASLSGGSTDTQYF
>.|TRBD1|TRBJ1-2|TRBV27
TGTGCCAGCAGTACCGGGACAGGGATCTACACCTTC
CASSTGTGIYTF
>.|.|TRBJ1-1|TRBV7-2
TGTGCCAGCAGCCAGACGCGGGGGGGCCCTGAAGCTTTCTTT
CASSQTRGGPEAFF
>.|.|TRBJ1-4|TRBV11-2
TGTGCCAGCAGCCCTGGGACATCTGCAACTAATGAAAAACTGTTTTTT
CASSPGTSATNEKLFF
>.|.|TRBJ1-1|TRBV30
TGTGCCTGGATCGGACAGTATGAAGCTTTCTTT
CAWIGQYEAFF
>.|.|TRBJ1-1|TRBV10-3
TGTGCCATCAGCGGGAAGGGGAACACTGAAGCTTTCTTT
CAISGKGNTEAFF
>.|TRBD2|TRBJ2-5|TRBV10-3
TGTGCCATCAGAGGGACTAGCGGGAATCAAGAGACCCAGTACTTC
CAIRGTSGNQETQYF
>.|.|TRBJ1-1|TRBV28
TGTGCCAGCCGTCCCCCGGGGGTTAAAGCCCCCCCGAACACTGAAGCTTTCTTT
CASRPPGVKAPPNTEAFF
>once|TRBD1|TRBJ2-5|TRBV5-6
TGTGCCAGCAGTCCAGACAGGGGGAGCGGAGAGACCCAGTACTTC
CASSPDRGSGETQYF